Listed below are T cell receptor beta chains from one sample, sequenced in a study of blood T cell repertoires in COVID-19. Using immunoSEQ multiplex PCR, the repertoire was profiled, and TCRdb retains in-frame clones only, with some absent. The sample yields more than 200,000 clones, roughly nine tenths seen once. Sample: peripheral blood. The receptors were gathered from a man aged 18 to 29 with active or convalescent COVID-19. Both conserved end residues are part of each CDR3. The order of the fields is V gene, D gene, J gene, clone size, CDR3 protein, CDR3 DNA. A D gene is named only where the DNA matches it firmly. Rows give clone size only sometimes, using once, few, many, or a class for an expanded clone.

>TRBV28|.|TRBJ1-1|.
CASSSDSRVPEAFF
TGTGCCAGCAGTTCGGACAGCCGGGTGCCTGAAGCTTTCTTT
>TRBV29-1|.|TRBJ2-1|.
CSVADRRVLNEQFF
TGCAGCGTAGCGGACAGAAGGGTCCTAAATGAGCAGTTCTTC
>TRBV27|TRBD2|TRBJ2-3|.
CASSLLLAADTQYF
TGTGCCAGCAGTTTATTGCTAGCGGCAGATACGCAGTATTTT
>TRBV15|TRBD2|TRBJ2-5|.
CATSGTSGQETQYF
TGTGCCACCAGCGGGACTAGCGGCCAAGAGACCCAGTACTTC
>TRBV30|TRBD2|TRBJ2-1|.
CAWSDSRGGRDEQFF
TGTGCCTGGAGTGACTCGCGGGGGGGGAGAGATGAGCAGTTCTTC
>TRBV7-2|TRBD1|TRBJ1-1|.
CASSWDSSNTEAFF
TGTGCCAGCAGTTGGGACAGTTCGAACACTGAAGCTTTCTTT
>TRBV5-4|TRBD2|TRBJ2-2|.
CASSLGPTSTTNTGELFF
TGTGCCAGCAGCTTGGGGCCGACTAGCACGACTAACACCGGGGAGCTGTTTTTT
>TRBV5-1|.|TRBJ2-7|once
CASSSGPAGFDEQYF
TGCGCCAGCAGCTCCGGCCCTGCGGGGTTCGACGAGCAGTACTTC
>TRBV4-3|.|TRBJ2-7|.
CASSLSSSYEQYF
TGCGCCAGCAGCCTGTCGAGCTCCTACGAGCAGTACTTC
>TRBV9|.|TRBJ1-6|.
CASGSNSPLHF
TGTGCCAGCGGTAGTAATTCACCCCTCCACTTT
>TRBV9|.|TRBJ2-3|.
CASSPTGDTQYF
TGTGCCAGCAGCCCTACAGGGGATACGCAGTATTTT
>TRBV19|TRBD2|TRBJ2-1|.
CASSNWWGGKNNEQFF
TGTGCCAGTAGTAATTGGTGGGGGGGAAAAAACAATGAGCAGTTCTTC
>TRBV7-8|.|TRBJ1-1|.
CASSLPPSGRNTEAFF
TGTGCCAGCAGCTTACCCCCCTCGGGGAGGAACACTGAAGCTTTCTTT
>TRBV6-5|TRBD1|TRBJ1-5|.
CASSYSRGTGNQPQHF
TGTGCCAGCAGTTACTCGAGGGGGACAGGCAATCAGCCCCAGCATTTT
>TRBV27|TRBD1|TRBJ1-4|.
CASSPSGGSARKLFF
TGTGCCAGCAGTCCATCAGGGGGTTCGGCGCGAAAACTGTTTTTT
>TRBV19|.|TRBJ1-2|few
CASSMGGRGYTF
TGTGCCAGTAGTATGGGAGGAAGGGGCTACACCTTC
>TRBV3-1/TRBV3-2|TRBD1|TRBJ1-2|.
CASSQTGEWDYGYTF
TGTGCCAGCAGCCAGACAGGGGAGTGGGACTATGGCTACACCTTC
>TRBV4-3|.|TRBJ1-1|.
CASSQDRGYDTEAFF
TGCGCCAGCAGCCAAGACAGGGGATACGACACTGAAGCTTTCTTT
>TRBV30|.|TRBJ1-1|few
CAWRTGNTEAFF
TGTGCCTGGAGGACAGGGAACACTGAAGCTTTCTTT
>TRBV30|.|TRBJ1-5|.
CAWSWCPRVVDQPQHF
TGTGCCTGGAGTTGGTGCCCGCGAGTAGTAGATCAGCCCCAGCATTTT
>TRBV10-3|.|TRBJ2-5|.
CAISESTADQETQYF
TGTGCCATCAGTGAGTCGACGGCGGACCAAGAGACCCAGTACTTC
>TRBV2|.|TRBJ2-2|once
CASRQGPNTGELFF
TGTGCCAGCAGACAGGGTCCGAACACCGGGGAGCTGTTTTTT
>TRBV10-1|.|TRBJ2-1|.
CASSESSFGGKNEQFF
TGCGCCAGCAGTGAGTCGAGTTTCGGGGGTAAAAATGAGCAGTTCTTC
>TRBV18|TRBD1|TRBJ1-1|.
CASSQSRGVGGTEAFF
TGTGCCAGCTCACAAAGCAGGGGGGTCGGGGGCACTGAAGCTTTCTTT
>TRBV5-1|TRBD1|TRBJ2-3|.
CASSLGQGADTQYF
TGCGCCAGCAGCCTAGGACAGGGGGCTGATACGCAGTATTTT
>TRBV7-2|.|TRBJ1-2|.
CASSKNREANYGYTF
TGTGCCAGCAGCAAGAACCGGGAAGCTAACTATGGCTACACCTTC
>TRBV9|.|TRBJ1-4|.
CASSQTGSLGEKLFF
TGTGCCAGCAGCCAGACAGGAAGTCTCGGTGAAAAACTGTTTTTT
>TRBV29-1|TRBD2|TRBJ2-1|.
CSVVRGGNEQFF
TGCAGCGTTGTGCGCGGGGGCAATGAGCAGTTCTTC
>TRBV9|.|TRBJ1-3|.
CASSLGLTGNTIYF
TGTGCCAGCAGCCTAGGGCTCACGGGAAACACCATATATTTT
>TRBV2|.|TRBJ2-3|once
CASSVGGGTDTQYF
TGTGCCAGCAGTGTAGGGGGGGGCACAGATACGCAGTATTTT
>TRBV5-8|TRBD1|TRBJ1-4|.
CASSYGQGWEKLFF
TGTGCCAGCAGCTATGGACAGGGCTGGGAAAAACTGTTTTTT
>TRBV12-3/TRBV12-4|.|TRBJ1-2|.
CAVHQYTF
TGTGCCGTGCACCAGTACACCTTC
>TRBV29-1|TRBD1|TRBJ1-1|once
CSTGQGNTEAFF
TGCAGCACGGGACAGGGGAACACTGAAGCTTTCTTT
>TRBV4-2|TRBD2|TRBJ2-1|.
CASSHLSGREQFF
TGTGCCAGCAGCCATCTTAGCGGGAGGGAACAGTTCTTC
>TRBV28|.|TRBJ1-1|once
CASSLRGGTEAFF
TGTGCCAGCAGTTTAAGGGGGGGCACTGAAGCTTTCTTT
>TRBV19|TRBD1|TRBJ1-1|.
CASNDPRTGDTEAFF
TGTGCCAGTAACGATCCTCGGACAGGGGACACTGAAGCTTTCTTT
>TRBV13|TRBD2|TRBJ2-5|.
CASSSREAPGLAVGETQYF
TGTGCCAGCAGCTCGCGCGAAGCCCCGGGACTAGCGGTTGGAGAGACCCAGTACTTC
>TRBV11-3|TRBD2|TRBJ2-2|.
CASSSRVGGLALNTGELFF
TGTGCCAGCAGCTCCCGGGTGGGGGGACTAGCGCTCAACACCGGGGAGCTGTTTTTT
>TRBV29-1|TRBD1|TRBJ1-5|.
CSVTVETGNQPQHF
TGCAGCGTTACGGTGGAGACAGGGAATCAGCCCCAGCATTTT
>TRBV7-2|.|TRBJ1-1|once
CASSLSVNTEAFF
TGTGCCAGCAGCTTATCAGTGAACACTGAAGCTTTCTTT
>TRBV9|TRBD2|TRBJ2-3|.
CASSVGSSGRHTDTQYF
TGTGCCAGCAGCGTGGGGTCTAGCGGGAGACACACAGATACGCAGTATTTT
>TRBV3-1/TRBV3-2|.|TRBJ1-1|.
CASSHRTGVGTTFF
TGTGCCAGCAGCCACCGTACTGGGGTTGGGACAACTTTCTTT
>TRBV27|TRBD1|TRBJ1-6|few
CAAGRDRLNSPLHF
TGTGCCGCGGGCCGGGACAGGCTTAATTCACCCCTCCACTTT
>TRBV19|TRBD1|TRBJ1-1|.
CASSIDRQGGTEAFF
TGTGCCAGTAGTATAGATCGACAGGGTGGCACTGAAGCTTTCTTT
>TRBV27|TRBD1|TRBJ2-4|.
CASSPDRGNIQYF
TGTGCCAGCAGTCCTGACAGGGGAAACATTCAGTACTTC
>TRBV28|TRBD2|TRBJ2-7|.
CASRERRLALEQYF
TGTGCCAGCAGGGAAAGGAGACTAGCTCTCGAGCAGTACTTC
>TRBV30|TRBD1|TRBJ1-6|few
CAWKTGQANSPLHF
TGTGCCTGGAAGACGGGACAGGCTAATTCACCCCTCCACTTT
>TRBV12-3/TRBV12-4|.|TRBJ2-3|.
CASSLRGSDTQYF
TGTGCCAGCAGTTTAAGGGGGTCAGATACGCAGTATTTT
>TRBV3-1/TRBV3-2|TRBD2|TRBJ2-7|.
CASSQRTSGRNEQYF
TGTGCCAGCAGCCAAAGGACTAGCGGGAGGAACGAGCAGTACTTC
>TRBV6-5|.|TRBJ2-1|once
CASRPSDFYNEQFF
TGTGCCAGCAGACCCTCGGACTTCTACAATGAGCAGTTCTTC
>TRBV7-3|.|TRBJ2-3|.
CASSLRSGEDTQYF
TGTGCCAGCAGCTTACGTAGTGGAGAGGATACGCAGTATTTT
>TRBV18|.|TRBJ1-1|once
CASSPGSGYTEAFF
TGTGCCAGCTCACCCGGTTCGGGGTACACTGAAGCTTTCTTT